The next 30 T cell receptor beta chains were all read from a single sample in a study of cytomegalovirus exposure and HLA in healthy donors. Primers: 60 Vbeta forward and 13 Jbeta reverse. Profiled with immunoSEQ multiplex PCR; TCRdb holds only in-frame clones, not every one. This sample has 110,000 or so clones, with less than 85% found just once. Material: PBMCs. The receptors stem from a man aged 40-49 years in good health and CMV-seropositive.

This clone came up a few times. J is TRBJ1-1 and V is TRBV6-4; TRBD1 is a possible D gene (5 bases). The germline V gene encodes CDR1 MRHNA and CDR2 SNTAGT. The CDR3 sequence is 14 residues long. The V end lost 6 bases, the J end lost 3 bases, and 14 bases lay between the germline ends. The CDR3 loop reads CASRDTSRDTEAFF. The DNA of the CDR3 is TGTGCCAGCAGGGACACCTCGCGGGACACTGAAGCTTTCTTT.

Remarks on this clone: One junction end does not reproduce the germline sequence, and a read error may be involved. The CDR3 DNA sequence: TGTGCCAGTCGTCGACAGGGAAGGACTGGGGCCAACGGCCTGACTTTC. Its protein is CASRRQGRTGANGLTF. V usage is TRBV19 and J usage is TRBJ2-6, with 7 bases matching TRBD1. CDR1 and CDR2 from the germline V gene are LNHDA and SQIVND (reference sequence). This CDR3 contains 16 residues.

J is TRBJ1-1 and V is TRBV6-5; no clear D gene. CDR1 and CDR2 from the germline V gene are MNHEY and SVGAGI. This CDR3 region has 13 residues. V dropped 5 bases and J dropped 6 bases, with 13 bases sitting between them. The CDR3: CASSTSLLAEAFF. In DNA, the CDR3 is TGTGCCAGCAGTACGTCTTTACTCGCTGAAGCTTTCTTT.

CDR3 nucleotide sequence: TGTGCCAGCAGCTTTAGGACAGGGGAGGAGACCCAGTACTTC. Its protein is CASSFRTGEETQYF. V usage is TRBV7-2 and J usage is TRBJ2-5, with TRBD1 matching over 9 bases. With V trimmed by 3 bases and J by 5 bases, 4 bases remained unmatched. The CDR3 contains 14 residues. Germline V gives CDR1 SGHTA, CDR2 FQGNSA.

V usage is TRBV9 and J usage is TRBJ2-1; 11 bases align to TRBD2. Trimming removed 3 bases from V and 10 bases from J; junction bases left unmatched: 6. Germline values: CDR1 SGDLS, CDR2 YYNGEE. The CDR3 runs to 14 residues. CDR3 nucleotide sequence: TGTGCCAGCAGCGAGGGACTAGCGGTGAACGAGCAGTTCTTC. Its protein is CASSEGLAVNEQFF.

This chain uses TRBV7-2 with TRBJ2-3, with 7 bases that match TRBD1. The CDR3 contains 14 residues. Losses at the gene ends were 2 bases for V and 3 bases for J; bases not matched to a gene: 2. Germline loops: CDR1 SGHTA, CDR2 FQGNSA. The CDR3 loop reads CASSLIRGTDTQYF. The CDR3, as DNA: TGTGCCAGCAGCTTAATCAGGGGGACAGATACGCAGTATTTT. The full variable domain, with the rest looked up from reference TRBV7-2 and TRBJ2-3, is GAGVSQSPSNKVTEKGKDVELRCDPISGHTALYWYRQSLGQGLEFLIYFQGNSAPDKSGLPSDRFSAERTGGSVSTLTIQRTQQEDSAVYLCASSLIRGTDTQYFGPGTRLTVL.

This chain joins TRBV19 and TRBJ1-5; TRBD1 matches at 9 bases. Looked up from germline, CDR1 is LNHDA and CDR2 is SQIVND (reference sequence). The J segment lost 3 bases and the V segment lost 5 bases, leaving 14 bases of the junction unmatched. The CDR3 is made up of 18 amino acids. DNA of the CDR3: TGTGCCAGTAGTCCTGGGGACAGGGCAGGTAGGGTCAATCAGCCCCAGCATTTT. Encoded protein: CASSPGDRAGRVNQPQHF.

V usage is TRBV9 and J usage is TRBJ2-3, with 10 positions matching TRBD2. The CDR3 consists of 16 residues. V shed 0 bases and J 3 bases; nucleotides not matched to a gene: 4. Germline V gene data show CDR1 as SGDLS and CDR2 as YYNGEE. CDR3 loop: CASSVGASGRTDTQYF. The CDR3 DNA reads TGTGCCAGCAGCGTAGGGGCTAGCGGGAGAACAGATACGCAGTATTTT.

This clone appeared once. The germline gene is not matched at one end of the junction; a read error may be the cause. V is TRBV7-2 and J is TRBJ2-4; no clear D gene. Germline CDR1 reads SGHTA; CDR2 reads FQGNSA. The CDR3 has 12 residues. The CDR3 DNA follows: TGTGCCAGCAGCCCCTCTGGAAACAGTCAGTACTTC. Protein product: CASSPSGNSQYF.

The rearrangement links TRBV30 to TRBJ1-1, with D perhaps matching TRBD1 (5 bases). This CDR3 contains 13 residues. Germline V gene sequence: CDR1 GTSNPN, CDR2 SVGIG (reference sequence). Trimming removed 4 bases at V and 1 base at J, with 10 bases between. The CDR3: CAWKAGRNTEAFF. In nucleotides, the CDR3 is TGTGCCTGGAAGGCAGGGCGGAACACTGAAGCTTTCTTT.

The CDR3 reads CASSFQPGQGEAFF. CDR3 nucleotide sequence: TGTGCCAGCAGCTTTCAACCGGGACAGGGAGAAGCTTTCTTT. The chain has TRBV7-6 and TRBJ1-1; the match to TRBD1 covers 9 bases. Losses at the gene ends were 3 bases for V and 8 bases for J; bases not matched to a gene: 7. The germline V gene has CDR1 SGHVS and CDR2 FNYEAQ. The CDR3 is 14 amino acids.

The V and J genes are TRBV6-1 and TRBJ2-5; D perhaps matches TRBD1 (6 bases). This CDR3 spans 15 amino acids. V was cut by 4 bases and J by 1 base, with 13 bases left in between. CDR1 is MNHNS, CDR2 SASEGT, per germline. The CDR3 DNA is TGTGCCAGCAGTGGTCCCTGGGGGCTCCAAGAGACCCAGTACTTC. Encoded protein: CASSGPWGLQETQYF.

The chain links TRBV14 to TRBJ2-2, with 9 bases identical to TRBD1. With V trimmed by 3 bases and J by 1 base, 6 bases remained unmatched. The CDR3 totals 17 residues. Germline V lookup: CDR1 SGHDN, CDR2 FVKESK. CDR3 bases: TGTGCCAGCAGCCACCACAAGACAGGGGGGAACACCGGGGAGCTGTTTTTT. It yields the protein CASSHHKTGGNTGELFF.

CDR3 amino acids: CASSQDSARVDEQYF. In DNA form, the CDR3 reads TGCGCCAGCAGCCAAGATAGTGCCAGGGTAGACGAGCAGTACTTC. The chain employs TRBV4-3 and TRBJ2-7; possible D gene TRBD1, 5 bases. The germline V and J ends were trimmed by 0 bases and 5 bases, with 14 bases remaining between them. CDR3 length equals 15 residues. Germline V gene data show CDR1 as LGHNA and CDR2 as YSLEER.

The chain joins TRBV5-1 to TRBJ2-1; 15 nucleotides agree with TRBD2. This CDR3 has 19 amino acids. V lost 5 bases to trimming and J lost 1 base; unmatched junction nucleotides: 10. Germline assignment: CDR1 SGHRS and CDR2 YFSETQ. The CDR3 coding sequence is TGCGCCAGCAGTAGAGGACTAGCGGGAGGGCTTTCGTCCTACAATGAGCAGTTCTTC. It encodes CASSRGLAGGLSSYNEQFF. Looking up the rest from reference TRBV5-1 and TRBJ2-1 gives the full variable domain: KAGVTQTPRYLIKTRGQQVTLSCSPISGHRSVSWYQQTPGQGLQFLFEYFSETQRNKGNFPGRFSGRQFSNSRSEMNVSTLELGDSALYLCASSRGLAGGLSSYNEQFFGPGTRLTVL.

This clone was observed a few times. This chain uses TRBV2 with TRBJ1-2; D perhaps matches TRBD1 (5 bases). This CDR3 region has 14 residues. The V end lost 1 base, the J end lost 7 bases, and 13 bases lay between the germline ends. Germline CDR1 is SNHLY and CDR2 is FYNNEI. The CDR3 region has the DNA TGTGCCAGCAGTGAAGGGGGGGACTCGTTTGGCTACACCTTC. This codes for CASSEGGDSFGYTF.

The chain uses TRBV18 and TRBJ2-2, with a weak D call TRBD2 (5 bases). The V gene lost 1 base and the J gene lost 1 base, with 7 bases spanning the gap. Germline V gives CDR1 KGHSH, CDR2 LQKENI. The CDR3 is made up of 15 amino acids. The CDR3 region is CASSPLGENTGELFF. In DNA, the CDR3 is TGTGCCAGCTCACCACTGGGAGAGAACACCGGGGAGCTGTTTTTT.

The table lists this clone with a few counts. The rearrangement links TRBV11-1 to TRBJ1-2; 10 nucleotides agree with TRBD1. Trimming cost V 5 bases and J 2 bases; bases outside gene matches: 8. This CDR3 spans 16 amino acids. In germline, CDR1 is SGHAT, CDR2 FQDESV (reference sequence). CDR3 coding DNA: TGTGCCAGCAGCCAACGCCGGGGACAGGGGAACTATGGCTACACCTTC. It specifies CASSQRRGQGNYGYTF.

This chain connects TRBV5-4 to TRBJ2-2; tentative D call: TRBD1 (8 bases). Trimming cost V 3 bases and J 4 bases, with 13 bases left between them. The CDR3 has 15 amino acids. The V gene's germline CDR1 is SGHNT and CDR2 YYREEE (reference sequence). The CDR3 sequence: CASSSQGGATGELFF. CDR3 bases: TGTGCCAGCAGCTCACAGGGGGGGGCCACCGGGGAGCTGTTTTTT. Looking up the rest from reference TRBV5-4 and TRBJ2-2 gives the full variable domain: ETGVTQSPTHLIKTRGQQVTLRCSSQSGHNTVSWYQQALGQGPQFIFQYYREEENGRGNFPPRFSGLQFPNYSSELNVNALELDDSALYLCASSSQGGATGELFFGEGSRLTVL.

The chain joins TRBV28 to TRBJ1-2; D unresolved. Trimming left V 2 bases short and J 4 bases short, with 11 bases between. Germline lookup yields CDR1 MDHEN and CDR2 SYDVKM. The length of the CDR3 is 14 residues. CDR3 sequence (DNA): TGTGCCAGCAGTTTAAGCCGGGGTGGCTATGGCTACACCTTC. Its translation: CASSLSRGGYGYTF.

The CDR3 DNA follows: TGCGCCAGCAGCCAAGATCGCGTCACTCTTCCGACCGGGGAGCTGTTTTTT. Its protein product is CASSQDRVTLPTGELFF. The chain recombines TRBV4-3 with TRBJ2-2; D gene unclear. Germline loops: CDR1 LGHNA, CDR2 YSLEER. This CDR3 contains 17 residues. The ends were cut back, 0 bases at V and 5 bases at J, with 16 bases in the middle.

V and J are TRBV18 and TRBJ2-1; D is unclear. Trimming pared 0 bases from V and 10 bases from J, leaving 10 bases between. The CDR3 runs 13 residues. CDR1 is KGHSH, CDR2 LQKENI, per germline. CDR3 DNA sequence: TGTGCCAGCTCACCACCATACGGTCGAGAGCAGTTCTTC. It codes for CASSPPYGREQFF.

This rearrangement joins TRBV10-3 to TRBJ2-7; D may be TRBD1 (6 bases). The V and J ends lost 3 bases and 1 base respectively, with 13 bases between them. The CDR3 contains 15 residues. Germline V gene data show CDR1 as ENHRY and CDR2 as SYGVKD. The DNA for the CDR3 is TGTGCCATCAGTGATCCAGGGGTAGGTTCCTACGAGCAGTACTTC. It encodes CAISDPGVGSYEQYF.

The chain couples TRBV15 to TRBJ2-5; D is unresolved. Germline CDR1 LNHNV, CDR2 YYDKDF (reference sequence). V gave up 0 bases and J gave up 5 bases, with 10 bases separating them. The CDR3 is made up of 14 amino acids. CDR3 region: CATSRENPAETQYF. The CDR3 DNA reads TGTGCCACCAGCAGAGAGAACCCTGCGGAGACCCAGTACTTC.

The V call is TRBV18, the J call TRBJ2-7, with a possible D match to TRBD1 (6 bases). Trimming removed 3 bases from V and 7 bases from J, with 16 bases in between. Germline values: CDR1 KGHSH, CDR2 LQKENI. This CDR3 contains 14 residues. DNA for the CDR3: TGTGCCAGCTCACCCTCAGGGGCTTCGGATGAGCAGTACTTC. Translating gives CASSPSGASDEQYF.

The chain combines TRBV2 with TRBJ1-6, with 11 bases matching TRBD1. CDR3 size: 15 residues. Germline CDR1 is SNHLY and CDR2 is FYNNEI. After removal of 6 bases from V and 9 bases from J, the junction contained 7 bases not matched to a gene. The CDR3 nucleotides are TGTGCCAGCAGCGATCGGACAGGGGGCTTTTCACCCCTCCACTTT. It is translated as CASSDRTGGFSPLHF. Combining the CDR3 with reference TRBV2 and TRBJ1-6 gives the whole variable domain EPEVTQTPSHQVTQMGQEVILRCVPISNHLYFYWYRQILGQKVEFLVSFYNNEISEKSEIFDDQFSVERPDGSNFTLKIRSTKLEDSAMYFCASSDRTGGFSPLHFGNGTRLTVT.

The rearrangement links TRBV2 to TRBJ1-1; 7 bases map to TRBD1. CDR1 is SNHLY, CDR2 FYNNEI, per germline. J gave up 2 bases and V 6 bases, and 3 bases lay outside the gene matches. The CDR3 covers 13 residues. The CDR3 DNA sequence: TGTGCCAGCAGCAGGGACAGCAACACTGAAGCTTTCTTT. Translation gives CASSRDSNTEAFF.

This clone was seen more than once but under ten times. V gene TRBV30 combines with J gene TRBJ2-7; tentatively, D is TRBD2 (6 bases). The V gene lost 1 base and the J gene lost 6 bases, with 19 bases spanning the gap. Germline V gene data show CDR1 as GTSNPN and CDR2 as SVGIG (reference sequence). The CDR3 sequence is 15 residues long. The CDR3 protein is CAWSADRGRGSEQYF. In nucleotides, the CDR3 is TGTGCCTGGAGTGCGGATCGGGGCCGGGGGAGCGAGCAGTACTTC. Complete variable domain (other parts from reference TRBV30 and TRBJ2-7): SQTIHQWPATLVQPVGSPLSLECTVEGTSNPNLYWYRQAAGRGLQLLFYSVGIGQISSEVPQNLSASRPQDRQFILSSKKLLLSDSGFYLCAWSADRGRGSEQYFGPGTRLTVT.

J is TRBJ2-1 and V is TRBV7-8; maybe TRBD1 (5 bases). This CDR3 is built from 15 residues. V lost 5 bases and J lost 8, with 19 bases in between. The germline CDR1 and CDR2 sequences are SGHVS and FQNEAQ. The CDR3 here is CASSVDSLFVYEQFF. CDR3 coding DNA: TGTGCCAGCAGCGTCGACAGCCTTTTCGTCTATGAGCAGTTCTTC.

CDR3 in DNA: TGTGCCAGCAGTGTCATTAGCGGGAGGGCCAAAGATACGCAGTATTTT. Its translation is CASSVISGRAKDTQYF. J is TRBJ2-3 and V is TRBV6-1, with 11 nucleotides matching TRBD2. The V and J ends lost 4 bases and 5 bases, in that order; junction bases with no gene match: 8. CDR1 is MNHNS and CDR2 is SASEGT in the germline V gene. The CDR3 loop spans 16 amino acids.